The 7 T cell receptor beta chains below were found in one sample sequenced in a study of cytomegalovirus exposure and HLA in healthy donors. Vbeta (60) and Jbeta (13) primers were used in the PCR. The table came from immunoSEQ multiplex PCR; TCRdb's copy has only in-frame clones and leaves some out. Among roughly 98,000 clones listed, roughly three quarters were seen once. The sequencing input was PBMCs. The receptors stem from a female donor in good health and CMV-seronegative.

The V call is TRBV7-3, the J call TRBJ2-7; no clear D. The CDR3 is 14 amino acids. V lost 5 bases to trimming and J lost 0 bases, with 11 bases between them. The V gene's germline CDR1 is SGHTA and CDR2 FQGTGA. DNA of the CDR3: TGTGCCAGCAGCCCCCAGGCCAGCTCCTACGAGCAGTACTTC. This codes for CASSPQASSYEQYF. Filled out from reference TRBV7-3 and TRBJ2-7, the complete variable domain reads GAGVSQTPSNKVTEKGKYVELRCDPISGHTALYWYRQSLGQGPEFLIYFQGTGAADDSGLPNDRFFAVRPEGSVSTLKIQRTERGDSAVYLCASSPQASSYEQYFGPGTRLTVT.

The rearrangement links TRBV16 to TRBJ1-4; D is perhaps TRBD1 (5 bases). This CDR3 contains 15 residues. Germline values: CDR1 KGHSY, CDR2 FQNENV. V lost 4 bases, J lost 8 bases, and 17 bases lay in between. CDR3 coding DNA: TGTGCCAGCAGCCGATTGACGGGGGTAATGGAAAAACTGTTTTTT. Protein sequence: CASSRLTGVMEKLFF.

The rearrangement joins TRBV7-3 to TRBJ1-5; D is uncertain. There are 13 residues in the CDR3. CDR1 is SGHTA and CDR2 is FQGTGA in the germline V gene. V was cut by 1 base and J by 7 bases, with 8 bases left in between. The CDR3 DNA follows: TGTGCCAGCAGCTTAAACGGCGGACAGCCCCAGCATTTT. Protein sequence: CASSLNGGQPQHF.

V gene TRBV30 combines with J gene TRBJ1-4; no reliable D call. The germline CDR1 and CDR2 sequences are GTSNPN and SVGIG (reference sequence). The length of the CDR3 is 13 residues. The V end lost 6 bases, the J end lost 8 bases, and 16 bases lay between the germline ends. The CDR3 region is CACRPSGMEKLFF. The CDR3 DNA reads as TGTGCCTGCCGGCCTTCAGGAATGGAAAAACTGTTTTTT.

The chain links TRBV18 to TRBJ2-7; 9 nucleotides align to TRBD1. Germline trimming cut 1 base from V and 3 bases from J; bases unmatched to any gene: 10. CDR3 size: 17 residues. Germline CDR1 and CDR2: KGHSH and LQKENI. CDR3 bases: TGTGCCAGCTCACCACGGGGCGAGACAGGGGGAGACTACGAGCAGTACTTC. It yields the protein CASSPRGETGGDYEQYF.

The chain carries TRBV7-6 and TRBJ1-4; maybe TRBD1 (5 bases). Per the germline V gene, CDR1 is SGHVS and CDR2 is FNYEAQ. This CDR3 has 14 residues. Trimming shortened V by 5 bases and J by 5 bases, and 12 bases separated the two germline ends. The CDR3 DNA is TGTGCCAGCAGCCCTGGGACTTTGAATGAAAAACTGTTTTTT. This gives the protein CASSPGTLNEKLFF.

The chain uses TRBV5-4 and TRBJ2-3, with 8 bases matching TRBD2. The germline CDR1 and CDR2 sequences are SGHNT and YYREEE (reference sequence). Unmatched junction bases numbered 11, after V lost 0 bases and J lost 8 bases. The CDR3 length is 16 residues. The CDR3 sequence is CASSLAQRGPWGTQYF. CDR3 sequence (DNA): TGTGCCAGCAGCTTGGCGCAGCGGGGGCCCTGGGGTACGCAGTATTTT. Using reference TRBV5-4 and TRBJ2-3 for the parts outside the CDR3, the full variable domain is ETGVTQSPTHLIKTRGQQVTLRCSSQSGHNTVSWYQQALGQGPQFIFQYYREEENGRGNFPPRFSGLQFPNYSSELNVNALELDDSALYLCASSLAQRGPWGTQYFGPGTRLTVL.